This T cell receptor (beta chain) was sequenced in a study of post-analysis software for immune sequencing data. Study as a whole: Multiple sclerosis in the patients followed relapsing-remitting, secondary progressive and progressive-relapsing courses. Regarding the study as a whole: TRBV5-6, TRBV5-1 and TRBV20-1 belonged to a set of roughly 5 TRBV segments that were more frequent in patients than controls.

There are many counts of this clonotype. Its antigen remains unidentified. The germline CDR1 and CDR2 sequences are SGHTA and FQGNSA. V lost 5 bases to trimming and J lost 6 bases, with 13 bases between them. The CDR3 covers 13 residues. Unique molecular identifiers were present in the TCR beta cDNA libraries. Each CDR3 protein is one row after TCRdb ran MiXCR on the PCR reads. The table records hundreds of thousands of distinct CDR3 sequences, 25% to 30% of them present only once. The sequencing input was blood. The V call is TRBV7-2, the J call TRBJ2-5, with D perhaps being TRBD1 or TRBD2 (5 bases each). The receptor was isolated from a girl under 18 with multiple sclerosis. For the CDR3, the DNA is TGTGCCAGCAGCGGGACCTTCCTGCAGACCCAGTACTTC. The encoded protein is CASSGTFLQTQYF.